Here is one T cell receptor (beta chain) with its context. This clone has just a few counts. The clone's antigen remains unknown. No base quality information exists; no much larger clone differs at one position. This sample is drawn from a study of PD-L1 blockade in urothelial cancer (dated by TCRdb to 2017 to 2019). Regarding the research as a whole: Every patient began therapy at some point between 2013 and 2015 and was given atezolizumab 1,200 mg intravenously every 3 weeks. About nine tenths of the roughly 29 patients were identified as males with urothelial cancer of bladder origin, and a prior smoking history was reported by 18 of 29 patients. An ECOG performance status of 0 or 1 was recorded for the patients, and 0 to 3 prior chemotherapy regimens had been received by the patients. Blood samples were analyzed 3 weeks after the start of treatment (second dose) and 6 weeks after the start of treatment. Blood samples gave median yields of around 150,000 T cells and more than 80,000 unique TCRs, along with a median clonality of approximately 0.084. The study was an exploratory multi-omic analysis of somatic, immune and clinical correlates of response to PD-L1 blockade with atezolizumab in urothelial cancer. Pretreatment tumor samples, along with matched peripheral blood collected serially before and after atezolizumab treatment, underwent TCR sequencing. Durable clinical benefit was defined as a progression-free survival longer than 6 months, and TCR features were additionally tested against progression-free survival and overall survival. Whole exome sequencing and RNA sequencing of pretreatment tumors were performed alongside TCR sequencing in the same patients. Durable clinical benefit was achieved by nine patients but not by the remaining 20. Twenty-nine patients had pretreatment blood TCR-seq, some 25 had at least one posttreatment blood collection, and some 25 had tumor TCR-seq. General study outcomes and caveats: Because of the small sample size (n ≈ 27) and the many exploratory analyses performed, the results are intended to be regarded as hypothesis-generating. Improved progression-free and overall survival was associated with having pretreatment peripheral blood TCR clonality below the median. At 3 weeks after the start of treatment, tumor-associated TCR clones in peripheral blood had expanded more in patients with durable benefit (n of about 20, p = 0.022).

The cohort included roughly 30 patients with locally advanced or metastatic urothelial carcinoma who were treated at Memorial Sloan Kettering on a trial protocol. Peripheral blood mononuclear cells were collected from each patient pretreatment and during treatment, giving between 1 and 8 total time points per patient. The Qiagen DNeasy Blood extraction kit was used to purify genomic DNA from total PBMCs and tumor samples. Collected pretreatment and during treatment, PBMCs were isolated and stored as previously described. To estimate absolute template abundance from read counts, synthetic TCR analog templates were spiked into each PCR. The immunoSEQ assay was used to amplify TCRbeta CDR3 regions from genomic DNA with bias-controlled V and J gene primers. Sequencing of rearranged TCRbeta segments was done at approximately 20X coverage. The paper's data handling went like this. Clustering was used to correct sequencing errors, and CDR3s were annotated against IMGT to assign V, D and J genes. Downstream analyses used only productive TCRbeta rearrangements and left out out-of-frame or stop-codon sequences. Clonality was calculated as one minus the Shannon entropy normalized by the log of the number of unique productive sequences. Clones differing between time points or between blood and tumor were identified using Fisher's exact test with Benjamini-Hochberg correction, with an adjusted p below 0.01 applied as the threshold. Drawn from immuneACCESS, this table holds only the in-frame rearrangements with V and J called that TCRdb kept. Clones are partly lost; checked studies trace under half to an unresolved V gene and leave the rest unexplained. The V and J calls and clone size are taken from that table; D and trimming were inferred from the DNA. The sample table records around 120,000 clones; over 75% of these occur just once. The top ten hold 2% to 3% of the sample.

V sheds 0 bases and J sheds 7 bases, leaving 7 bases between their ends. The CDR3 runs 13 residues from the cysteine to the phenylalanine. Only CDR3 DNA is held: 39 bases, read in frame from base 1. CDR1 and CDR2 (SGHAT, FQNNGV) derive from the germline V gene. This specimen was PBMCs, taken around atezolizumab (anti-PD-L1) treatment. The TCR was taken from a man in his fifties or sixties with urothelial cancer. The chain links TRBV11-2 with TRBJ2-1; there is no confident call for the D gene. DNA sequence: TGTGCCAGCAGCTTAGATTCGGTGAATGAGCAGTTCTTC. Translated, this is CASSLDSVNEQFF.